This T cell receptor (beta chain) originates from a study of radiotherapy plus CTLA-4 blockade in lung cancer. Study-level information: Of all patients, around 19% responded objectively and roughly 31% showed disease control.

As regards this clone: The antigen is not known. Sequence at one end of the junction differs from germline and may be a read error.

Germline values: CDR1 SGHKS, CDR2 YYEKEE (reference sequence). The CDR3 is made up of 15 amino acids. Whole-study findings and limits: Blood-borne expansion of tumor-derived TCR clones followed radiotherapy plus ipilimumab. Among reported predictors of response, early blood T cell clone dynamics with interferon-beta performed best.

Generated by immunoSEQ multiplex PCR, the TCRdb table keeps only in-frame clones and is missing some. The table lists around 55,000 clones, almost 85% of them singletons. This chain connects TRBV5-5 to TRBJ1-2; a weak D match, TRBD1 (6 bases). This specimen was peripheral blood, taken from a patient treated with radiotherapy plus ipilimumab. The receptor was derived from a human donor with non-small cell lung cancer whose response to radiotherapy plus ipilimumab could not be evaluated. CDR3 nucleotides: TGTGCCAGCACCTTGTCTGCAGGGGAGATCTATGGCTACACCTTC. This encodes CASTLSAGEIYGYTF.